These 20 T cell receptor beta chains originate from one sample sequenced in a study of blood T cells in healthy people across ages. Primed by a sample-barcoded 5' primer and a J-beta primer mix, a second PCR proceeded for 7 to 11 cycles. MiXCR, applied by TCRdb to the 5' RACE reads, yields one record per CDR3 protein. The table has 1.5 million to 2 million distinct CDR3 sequences, about 32% seen once; the top ten hold about 11%. The sample consisted of blood. All receptors derive from a woman between 25 and 40 years old in good health.

This clonotype was detected a few times. An end of the junction differs from the germline gene, which may be a read error. V and J are TRBV12-3 or TRBV12-4 and TRBJ2-7, with TRBD2 matching over 10 bases. The length of the CDR3 is 13 residues. The CDR3 sequence is CAGSLAGGDEQYF. The DNA of the CDR3 is TGTGCCGGCAGTTTAGCGGGAGGAGACGAGCAGTACTTC.

The V and J genes are TRBV10-3 and TRBJ2-7, with D maybe TRBD2 (5 bases). V was shortened by 8 bases and J by 3 bases, with 17 bases between the two germline ends. The CDR3 consists of 14 residues. Germline CDR1 ENHRY, CDR2 SYGVKD. DNA for the CDR3: TGTGCCATCCGTTCCGAACTAGATTACTACGAGCAGTACTTC. As protein: CAIRSELDYYEQYF.

The chain joins TRBV20-1 to TRBJ1-2, with D tentatively TRBD1 (6 bases). The CDR3 runs to 13 residues. From germline, CDR1 is DFQATT and CDR2 SNEGSKA (reference sequence). The V gene lost 6 bases and the J gene lost 5 bases, with 16 bases spanning the gap. DNA of the CDR3: TGCAGTGCCGGTGGACAGCCCACTTATGGCTACACCTTC. This sequence encodes CSAGGQPTYGYTF.

This clonotype has at least ten counts. J is TRBJ2-3 and V is TRBV5-6; 9 bases line up with TRBD2. CDR3 size: 15 residues. CDR1 SGHDT and CDR2 YYEEEE come from the germline V gene. V gave up 4 bases and J gave up 1 base; unmatched junction bases: 4. CDR3 bases: TGTGCCAGCAGCGGATGGACTAGCGGCACAGATACGCAGTATTTT. Its translation: CASSGWTSGTDTQYF.

This clonotype showed up just a few times. The rearrangement links TRBV4-1 to TRBJ2-7, with 7 bases lining up with TRBD2. From germline, CDR1 is MGHRA and CDR2 YSYEKL. This CDR3 has 14 residues. J lost 2 bases, V lost 2 bases, and 3 bases had no gene match. The DNA for the CDR3 is TGCGCCAGCAGCCAAAGGAGCGGGGCCTACGAGCAGTACTTC. Amino acids: CASSQRSGAYEQYF.

This clonotype was detected a few times. This chain links TRBV2 with TRBJ1-1; D not certain. CDR1 is SNHLY and CDR2 is FYNNEI in the germline V gene. The germline V and J ends were trimmed by 7 bases and 0 bases, with 9 bases remaining between them. CDR3 length: 13 amino acids. CDR3 DNA sequence: TGTGCCAGCAATCGCGGATTGAACACTGAAGCTTTCTTT. Amino acid sequence: CASNRGLNTEAFF.

This chain uses TRBV7-9 with TRBJ1-1, with D maybe TRBD1 (6 bases). Germline V CDR1 and CDR2: SEHNR, FQNEAQ (reference sequence). V was trimmed by 4 bases and J by 0 bases, leaving 12 bases between them. This CDR3 contains 15 residues. Written as DNA, the CDR3 is TGTGCCAGCAGCTGGCGACAGGCCATGAACACTGAAGCTTTCTTT. Its protein product is CASSWRQAMNTEAFF. Full variable domain (remainder filled in from reference TRBV7-9 and TRBJ1-1): DTGVSQNPRHKITKRGQNVTFRCDPISEHNRLYWYRQTLGQGPEFLTYFQNEAQLEKSRLLSDRFSAERPKGSFSTLEIQRTEQGDSAMYLCASSWRQAMNTEAFFGQGTRLTVV.

This chain uses TRBV5-1 with TRBJ2-3; D gene uncertain. The CDR3 loop spans 13 amino acids. Germline V lookup: CDR1 SGHRS, CDR2 YFSETQ. V was shortened by 0 bases and J by 14 bases, with 16 bases between the two germline ends. This CDR3 reads CASSLAALSNSYF. CDR3 coding DNA: TGCGCCAGCAGCTTGGCCGCGTTGAGCAACTCGTATTTT.

This rearrangement joins TRBV9 to TRBJ1-4; TRBD1 aligns across 7 bases. Germline CDR1 reads SGDLS; CDR2 reads YYNGEE. J lost 4 bases, V lost 4 bases, and 19 bases had no gene match. The CDR3 runs to 19 residues. DNA for the CDR3: TGTGCCAGCAGCCCCCGTCCTTGGAAAACAGGGGAGGGTAATGAAAAACTGTTTTTT. Protein product: CASSPRPWKTGEGNEKLFF.

This clonotype was counted a few times. The CDR3: CASRAAGITDTQYF. In DNA form, the CDR3 reads TGCGCCTCCCGTGCAGCGGGGATCACAGATACGCAGTATTTT. The chain is built from TRBV4-1 and TRBJ2-3, with 7 positions matching TRBD2. V lost 11 bases and J lost 2; bases outside the gene matches: 10. This CDR3 has 14 residues. Looked up from germline, CDR1 is MGHRA and CDR2 is YSYEKL.

This rearrangement joins TRBV6-1 to TRBJ1-5, with a possible D match to TRBD1 (5 bases). This CDR3 has 16 amino acids. V lost 0 bases, J lost 4 bases, and 13 bases lay in between. The V gene's germline CDR1 is MNHNS and CDR2 SASEGT. CDR3 sequence: CASSEARQTANQPQHF. The CDR3 DNA is TGTGCCAGCAGTGAAGCGCGTCAGACAGCTAATCAGCCCCAGCATTTT.

This sequence joins TRBV3-1 and TRBJ2-7, with unresolved D. V lost 1 base, J lost 5 bases, and 9 bases lay in between. Germline V lookup: CDR1 LGHDT, CDR2 YNNKEL (reference sequence). The CDR3 runs 13 residues. The CDR3 DNA follows: TGTGCCAGCAGCCAAGTGCAGACTGACGAGCAGTACTTC. Amino acid sequence: CASSQVQTDEQYF.

The chain links TRBV27 to TRBJ2-1, with 9 bases fitting TRBD2. CDR1 and CDR2 from the germline V gene are MNHEY and SMNVEV (reference sequence). The CDR3 runs 16 residues. The junction had 10 bases not matched to a gene; V was cut back by 1 base and J by 9 bases. The CDR3 nucleotides are TGTGCCAGCAGTTTATATAGCGGGAGTACGATCAGTGAGCAGTTCTTC. Translation gives CASSLYSGSTISEQFF.

The gene calls are TRBV11-2 and TRBJ2-5, with D maybe TRBD2 (5 bases). This CDR3 contains 13 residues. Germline loops: CDR1 SGHAT, CDR2 FQNNGV. The ends were cut back, 5 bases at V and 5 bases at J, with 12 bases in the middle. CDR3 loop: CASSTLASETQYF. The CDR3 nucleotides are TGTGCCAGCAGCACGCTAGCTTCGGAGACCCAGTACTTC. Looking up the rest from reference TRBV11-2 and TRBJ2-5 gives the full variable domain: EAGVAQSPRYKIIEKRQSVAFWCNPISGHATLYWYQQILGQGPKLLIQFQNNGVVDDSQLPKDRFSAERLKGVDSTLKIQPAKLEDSAVYLCASSTLASETQYFGPGTRLLVL.

This clonotype was seen only a few times. V gene TRBV29-1 combines with J gene TRBJ1-1; D is ambiguous. There are 12 residues in the CDR3. Trimming left V 1 base short and J 1 base short, with 4 bases between. The germline gives CDR1 SQVTM, CDR2 ANQGSEA. Written as DNA, the CDR3 is TGCAGCGTTGAAGCCCGGAACACTGAAGCTTTCTTT. It is translated as CSVEARNTEAFF.

This clonotype appeared a few times. At one end, the junction sequence differs from germline, possibly due to a read error. The rearrangement uses TRBV11-2 and TRBJ2-5; D unclear. The CDR3 runs 16 residues. The germline V gene encodes CDR1 SGHAT and CDR2 FQNNGV. The CDR3 nucleotides are TGTGCCAGCAGCTCCCCACCGGTCCCCGAAGGAGAGGCCCAGTACTTC. Translation: CASSSPPVPEGEAQYF.

This clonotype was detected only a few times. The genes are TRBV20-1 and TRBJ2-1; 8 nucleotides align to TRBD2. The germline V gene encodes CDR1 DFQATT and CDR2 SNEGSKA (reference sequence). With 1 base clipped from V and 0 bases from J, the junction kept 8 bases outside the gene matches. CDR3 length: 17 residues. CDR3 sequence reads: CSARASGSYYSYNEQFF. The CDR3 DNA sequence: TGCAGTGCTAGAGCTAGCGGGTCCTACTACTCCTACAATGAGCAGTTCTTC.

The chain joins TRBV12-3 or TRBV12-4 to TRBJ2-1, with 13 positions matching TRBD2. Trimming took 7 bases from V and 7 from J; bases not matched to a gene: 10. The CDR3 runs 16 residues. The CDR3 region is CASTIGRLAGGNEQFF. The CDR3 coding sequence is TGTGCCAGCACCATTGGCCGACTAGCGGGAGGTAATGAGCAGTTCTTC.

The rearrangement joins TRBV4-1 to TRBJ2-5, with TRBD1 matching over 9 bases. Germline V gene sequence: CDR1 MGHRA, CDR2 YSYEKL. Trimming removed 0 bases from V and 2 bases from J; junction bases left unmatched: 4. The CDR3 length is 16 residues. The DNA of the CDR3 is TGCGCCAGCAGCCAAGATCCGGGACAGGGACAAGAGACCCAGTACTTC. Protein sequence: CASSQDPGQGQETQYF.

The chain is built from TRBV30 and TRBJ2-5; the D is unclear. Germline assignment: CDR1 GTSNPN and CDR2 SVGIG (reference sequence). V was clipped by 4 bases and J by 5 bases, with 11 bases between them. There are 12 residues in the CDR3. CDR3 amino acids: CAWKGSGETQYF. DNA for the CDR3: TGTGCCTGGAAGGGCAGTGGGGAGACCCAGTACTTC.